This T cell receptor (beta chain) was captured by sequencing in a study of blood T cell repertoires in COVID-19 (dated by TCRdb to the early 2020s). Broadly, across the study: The collaborator samples originated in the United States, Italy and Spain and spanned the acute and convalescent phases of COVID-19. The material from the prospective study consisted of cDNA or gDNA derived from T cells, B-cell-depleted T cells, or PBMCs. Deeply sampled blood TCRbeta repertoires from subjects exposed to, actively infected with, or recovered from COVID-19 were included in the dataset. The repertoires were released in a freely available public database meant as a resource for research on the immune response to SARS-CoV-2. Samples came from the ongoing ImmuneRACE study (first 160 participants) plus 1,254 subjects from 6 global collaborators. The sample metadata nearly always contained a de-identified subject ID, COVID-19 status, age in years and sex. Where HLA class I and class II types were available, the types were taken from metadata supplied by the sample provider, not from assay-based typing. What the work shows at the level of the full study, not this receptor alone: The quantity of clinical and demographic metadata differed by source and by participant and was supplied without curation.

From cysteine to phenylalanine, the CDR3 is 14 amino acids long. Only the CDR3 DNA is retained, 42 bases long and in frame from the first base. The V and J ends are trimmed by 3 bases and 4 bases, leaving 12 bases between them. Per the germline V gene, SGDLS is the CDR1 and YYNGEE is the CDR2. To note about this clone: Its antigen remains undetermined. Per-base qualities were not stored, and no clone one base away is much larger.

TCRbeta CDR3 regions were amplified from genomic DNA using the immunoSEQ Assay, a bias-controlled multiplex PCR. In the source study's methods: The number of nucleated cells in each sample was estimated from the amplification of reference gene primers within the assay. To quantify the absolute abundance of each unique TCRbeta CDR3 rearrangement, sequence reads were collapsed and filtered. For each sample, productive Simpson clonality was calculated by taking the square root of Simpson's diversity index across productive rearrangements. The table comes from immuneACCESS by way of TCRdb, which keeps in-frame sequences with V and J called. Part of the clones is missing from these tables; in studies checked, under half for an unresolved V gene and the rest for unknown reasons. That table supplies the V and J calls and clone size; D and trimming were determined from the DNA. Here the sample has approximately 280,000 clones; 80% to 95% occur a single time. Roughly 7.3% of the sample comes from the top ten.

In Seattle, one collaborating source enrolled patients while the infection was active and tracked those patients longitudinally over the course of disease. Whole blood was collected in K2EDTA tubes by collaborating institutions according to the institutions' own protocols. For TCRbeta analysis, collaborators shipped samples in one of three forms: frozen whole blood, isolated PBMCs, or DNA extracted from either of those sample types. The receptor was isolated from a woman aged 25 to 45 with COVID-19, enrolled during active disease. The specimen sequenced was peripheral blood. The chain is encoded by TRBV9 joined to TRBJ2-3, with no confidently assigned D gene. The CDR3 corresponds to CASSARPSADTQYF. The bases are TGTGCCAGCAGCGCTCGGCCTAGTGCAGATACGCAGTATTTT.